Within the sample, the clone carrying this T cell receptor gamma chain is medium-sized. Its antigen is not known. This specimen comes from a study of gamma delta lymphoproliferative disorders and STAT genes. Study-level background: The LymphoTrack Dx TCRG Assay amplified gamma chains from at least 50 ng of genomic DNA.

TCRdb redid clone calling on the multiplex PCR reads using CATT. The repertoire consists of about 2,200 gamma-chain clones, with approximately 9.4% occurring once and the leading ten covering 60% to 70%. The CDR3 length is 12 residues. Trimming removed 0 bases from V and 8 bases from J; junction bases left unmatched: 4. Germline loops: CDR1 VTNTFY, CDR2 YDVSTARD (reference sequence). Study-level findings and limits: Symptomatic patients' major clones used less common gene combinations than indolent patients'. Delta repertoires did not separate groups, but patient gamma repertoires clustered apart.

Sequencing used genomic DNA taken from PBMCs of patients and controls. The V gene is TRGV3, the J gene TRGJ1 or TRGJ2. TCRdb does not report a J gene; here it was assigned by matching the DNA to germline references. The specimen sequenced was blood. This TCR derives from a human donor with gamma-delta T-cell large granular lymphocyte leukemia. Here the CDR3 DNA reads TGTGCCACCTGGGACAGGGGGGATAAGAAACTCTTT. Protein product: CATWDRGDKKLF.